Ten or more counts support the clone carrying this TCR beta chain. This sample stems from a study of T cells in Graves' hyperthyroidism and ophthalmopathy. Clinical Activity Scores of at least 3, NOSPECS grades of at least 4 and durations under 3 months characterized ophthalmopathy patients. Diagnoses were made from clinical symptoms, serum measures (thyroxine and TRAb), thyroid ultrasound and orbital computed tomography. Amplification of TCR beta CDR3 regions used RNA as the template. TCR CDR3 regions were first amplified by RT-PCR with HTBI primers. TCRdb passed the multiplex PCR reads through MiXCR, listing each CDR3 protein once. The repertoire consists of around 250,000 distinct CDR3 sequences, with approximately 23% occurring once and the leading ten covering roughly a third. J lost 6 bases, V lost 8 bases, and 4 bases had no gene match. This CDR3 has 12 amino acids. Germline lookup yields CDR1 MGHDK and CDR2 SYGVNS.

The clonotype originates from a middle-aged woman with Graves' ophthalmopathy. Source material: blood. The chain couples TRBV25-1 to TRBJ1-2, with 9 bases identical to TRBD1. The CDR3, as DNA: TGTGCCAGCTCGACAGGGGGGAATGGCTACACCTTC. Translated: CASSTGGNGYTF.